Presented here are 31 T cell receptor beta chains from one specimen sequenced in a study of blood T cell repertoires in COVID-19 (dated by TCRdb to 2019 to 2021). Library prep was done by the immunoSEQ multiplex PCR assay. This immuneACCESS table, as held by TCRdb, lists in-frame sequences with V and J called but not all clones. Of the missing ones, under half trace to an unresolved V gene in checked studies; the others have no known cause. The sample table records some 170,000 clones; around 84% of these occur just once. The biggest ten clones account for 12% to 15% of the sample. Sequencing was done on a sample of PBMCs or T cells enriched from blood (not recorded which). The receptors shown here come from a man in his fifties who had recovered from COVID-19.

The chain carries TRBV7-8 and TRBJ1-1, with unresolved D. In germline, CDR1 is SGHVS, CDR2 FQNEAQ. Deletions cut 3 bases from V and 0 bases from J, with 5 bases between. This CDR3 contains 13 residues. The CDR3 DNA reads TGTGCCAGCAGCTTCCAGGTGAACACTGAAGCTTTCTTT. Protein sequence: CASSFQVNTEAFF.

For the CDR3, the DNA is TGTGCCAGCAGCCCGGTAGCGGGGGGAATACGCTACGAGCAGTACTTC. It yields the protein CASSPVAGGIRYEQYF. The rearrangement joins TRBV7-9 to TRBJ2-7; 10 nucleotides align to TRBD2. CDR1 is SEHNR, CDR2 FQNEAQ, per germline (reference sequence). The CDR3 spans 16 residues. V lost 5 bases, J lost 3 bases, and 10 bases stayed unmatched.

This clone appeared a single time. The V gene is TRBV4-1, the J gene TRBJ1-2; tentatively, D is TRBD1 (6 bases). CDR1 is MGHRA and CDR2 is YSYEKL in the germline V gene. Trimming left V 2 bases short and J 4 bases short, with 14 bases between. The CDR3 has 15 amino acids. The CDR3 DNA follows: TGCGCCAGCAGCCAATTTACGACAGGAAGCTATGGCTACACCTTC. It yields the protein CASSQFTTGSYGYTF.

This clone was seen a single time. Written as DNA, the CDR3 is TGCAGCGTTGGAGGACAGGGGCATGGCTACACCTTC. Its protein is CSVGGQGHGYTF. V and J are TRBV29-1 and TRBJ1-2, with 9 bases matching TRBD1. J lost 6 bases, V lost 4 bases, and 3 bases had no gene match. Germline V gene sequence: CDR1 SQVTM, CDR2 ANQGSEA. CDR3 length: 12 residues.

The chain uses TRBV4-1 and TRBJ1-5; maybe TRBD1 (5 bases). CDR1 MGHRA and CDR2 YSYEKL come from the germline V gene. CDR3 length: 16 residues. Deletions cut 3 bases from V and 2 bases from J, with 14 bases between. The CDR3: CASSHTPGGGNQPQHF. In DNA form, the CDR3 reads TGCGCCAGCAGCCATACCCCCGGGGGTGGCAATCAGCCCCAGCATTTT.

This rearrangement joins TRBV19 to TRBJ1-1; D is unresolved. This CDR3 region has 15 residues. V was cut by 7 bases and J by 2 bases, with 17 bases left in between. The germline CDR1 and CDR2 sequences are LNHDA and SQIVND (reference sequence). The CDR3 DNA reads as TGTGCCAGTAACGACTTCCGTCGAAAAAACACTGAAGCTTTCTTT. This codes for CASNDFRRKNTEAFF.

This chain uses TRBV3-1 (or the pseudogene TRBV3-2) with TRBJ2-1; 7 nucleotides match TRBD1. Germline-derived CDR1 and CDR2 are LGHDT and YNNKEL (reference sequence). This CDR3 has 19 amino acids. The V segment lost 0 bases and the J segment 5 bases; nucleotides outside the gene matches: 16. The CDR3 loop reads CASSQDVRVRQGNNNEQFF. CDR3 sequence (DNA): TGTGCCAGCAGCCAAGATGTTCGGGTACGACAGGGCAACAACAATGAGCAGTTCTTC.

The rearrangement uses TRBV12-3 or TRBV12-4 and TRBJ2-5; D is possibly TRBD1 (6 bases). Trimming left V 5 bases short and J 5 bases short, with 12 bases between. CDR3 length: 13 amino acids. The CDR3 bases are TGTGCCAGCAGTAACCAGGGGAGCGAGACCCAGTACTTC. Translation gives CASSNQGSETQYF.

The chain is built from TRBV29-1 and TRBJ1-1; D may be TRBD1 (5 bases). V was trimmed by 5 bases and J by 0 bases, leaving 10 bases between them. Germline lookup yields CDR1 SQVTM and CDR2 ANQGSEA. This CDR3 is built from 13 residues. The CDR3 loop reads CSVRGSVNTEAFF. CDR3 DNA: TGCAGCGTTCGGGGGTCAGTGAACACTGAAGCTTTCTTT.

The chain employs TRBV24-1 and TRBJ1-5; D gene unclear. The CDR3 extends over 14 amino acids. Trimming left V 4 bases short and J 9 bases short, with 15 bases between. Germline V gene data show CDR1 as KGHDR and CDR2 as SFDVKD. The chain's CDR3 is CATSDPRVFGPQHF. In DNA form, the CDR3 reads TGTGCCACCAGTGACCCTAGAGTTTTTGGGCCCCAGCATTTT.

This chain links TRBV10-3 with TRBJ1-3; 8 bases are shared with TRBD1. The CDR3 runs to 13 residues. Trimming cost V 6 bases and J 2 bases; bases outside gene matches: 0. The germline gives CDR1 ENHRY, CDR2 SYGVKD. This CDR3 is CAIRQGAGNTIYF. The CDR3 DNA sequence: TGTGCCATCAGACAGGGGGCTGGAAACACCATATATTTT.

The chain uses TRBV5-6 and TRBJ2-7, with 10 nucleotides matching TRBD1. CDR1 and CDR2 (germline): SGHDT, YYEEEE. The CDR3 is 16 residues long. Trimming at V came to 4 bases and at J to 0 bases, leaving 7 bases not matched to a gene. CDR3 protein: CASSHGGTGVSYEQYF. The CDR3 region has the DNA TGTGCCAGCAGCCATGGGGGGACAGGGGTCTCCTACGAGCAGTACTTC. The full variable domain, completed using reference TRBV5-6 and TRBJ2-7, is DAGVTQSPTHLIKTRGQQVTLRCSPKSGHDTVSWYQQALGQGPQFIFQYYEEEERQRGNFPDRFSGHQFPNYSSELNVNALLLGDSALYLCASSHGGTGVSYEQYFGPGTRLTVT.

The rearrangement links TRBV5-1 to TRBJ2-5; TRBD2 aligns across 12 bases. Unmatched junction bases numbered 11, after V lost 5 bases and J lost 3 bases. This CDR3 contains 17 residues. Germline loops: CDR1 SGHRS, CDR2 YFSETQ. The CDR3 nucleotides read TGCGCCAGCAGGCTGGGGCCGACTAGCGGGGGAGAAGAGACCCAGTACTTC. This encodes CASRLGPTSGGEETQYF. The full variable domain, its missing parts supplied by reference TRBV5-1 and TRBJ2-5, is KAGVTQTPRYLIKTRGQQVTLSCSPISGHRSVSWYQQTPGQGLQFLFEYFSETQRNKGNFPGRFSGRQFSNSRSEMNVSTLELGDSALYLCASRLGPTSGGEETQYFGPGTRLLVL.

This clone was counted between two and nine times. V usage is TRBV7-8 and J usage is TRBJ1-2; D perhaps matches TRBD1 (5 bases). Germline CDR1 is SGHVS and CDR2 is FQNEAQ. Trimming left V 5 bases short and J 5 bases short, with 21 bases between. The CDR3 contains 16 residues. The CDR3: CASSPRQPLYPYGYTF. In nucleotides, the CDR3 is TGTGCCAGCAGCCCAAGACAGCCCTTGTACCCATATGGCTACACCTTC.

CDR3 sequence (DNA): TGTGCCAGCAGTTTAAAGGGGGAGGGGGTAGCCAAAAACATTCAGTACTTC. This gives the protein CASSLKGEGVAKNIQYF. This sequence joins TRBV27 and TRBJ2-4; possibly TRBD2 for D (7 bases). Trimming stripped 2 bases from V and 0 bases from J, with 14 bases between. The CDR3 extends over 17 amino acids. Germline CDR1 is MNHEY and CDR2 is SMNVEV (reference sequence).

V gene TRBV6-5 combines with J gene TRBJ2-7, with 9 bases matching TRBD1. The V gene's germline CDR1 is MNHEY and CDR2 SVGAGI. Trimming removed 2 bases from V and 12 bases from J; junction bases left unmatched: 11. The CDR3 covers 14 residues. CDR3 sequence (DNA): TGTGCCAGCAGTTACACCGGACAGGGGTCGCCTCCGTACTTC. Its translation: CASSYTGQGSPPYF.

As DNA, the CDR3 is TGTGCCAGCAGTGAAGTCCCAGGACTAGGAAACACCATATATTTT. It encodes CASSEVPGLGNTIYF. V usage is TRBV6-1 and J usage is TRBJ1-3, with D unresolved. The CDR3 is 15 amino acids. The V end lost 1 base, the J end lost 4 bases, and 11 bases lay between the germline ends. Germline CDR1 reads MNHNS; CDR2 reads SASEGT.

The chain has TRBV30 and TRBJ1-1; 10 bases fit TRBD1. Germline loops: CDR1 GTSNPN, CDR2 SVGIG (reference sequence). The ends lost 0 bases at V and 4 bases at J; junction bases unmatched: 5. This CDR3 is 15 amino acids long. CDR3 bases: TGTGCCTGGAGTGTACCGGGACAGGGGAGCACTGAAGCTTTCTTT. Translating it yields CAWSVPGQGSTEAFF.

This rearrangement joins TRBV10-1 to TRBJ2-1, with D possibly being TRBD1 (6 bases). There are 13 residues in the CDR3. V lost 6 bases and J lost 6, with 12 bases in between. The germline CDR1 and CDR2 sequences are WNHNN and SYGVQD (reference sequence). The CDR3 sequence: CASRPGHFNEQFF. DNA for the CDR3: TGCGCCAGCAGACCGGGACACTTCAATGAGCAGTTCTTC.

The V gene is TRBV4-1, the J gene TRBJ2-3; TRBD1 matches at 9 bases. The CDR3 extends over 18 amino acids. Germline CDR1 is MGHRA and CDR2 is YSYEKL. The V and J ends lost 0 bases and 2 bases, in that order; junction bases with no gene match: 9. CDR3 nucleotides: TGCGCCAGCAGCCAAGATGCCATAGGGACAGGGACCACAGATACGCAGTATTTT. Protein sequence: CASSQDAIGTGTTDTQYF.

The rearrangement uses TRBV18 and TRBJ2-5, with TRBD2 matching over 11 bases. CDR3 length: 15 amino acids. The germline V gene has CDR1 KGHSH and CDR2 LQKENI. Trimming removed 6 bases from V and 5 bases from J; junction bases left unmatched: 8. CDR3 residues: CASSPIAGGQETQYF. CDR3 nucleotide sequence: TGTGCCAGCTCCCCCATAGCGGGGGGGCAGGAGACCCAGTACTTC.

The chain combines TRBV11-2 with TRBJ1-3; D gene unclear. Germline values: CDR1 SGHAT, CDR2 FQNNGV. The CDR3 runs to 16 residues. V lost 2 bases and J lost 4, with 15 bases in between. The CDR3 reads CASSLIGGLAGNTIYF. The CDR3 coding sequence is TGTGCCAGCAGCTTAATTGGCGGACTAGCGGGAAACACCATATATTTT.

This chain joins TRBV7-6 and TRBJ1-2; D is ambiguous. CDR3 size: 15 residues. Germline V CDR1 and CDR2: SGHVS, FNYEAQ. V was pared by 1 base and J by 6 bases, with 15 bases between. The CDR3 reads CASSLEVAGSDGYTF. For the CDR3, the DNA is TGTGCCAGCAGCTTAGAGGTTGCCGGGTCGGATGGCTACACCTTC.

This chain uses TRBV12-5 with TRBJ2-2; 8 bases are shared with TRBD1. Losses at the gene ends were 5 bases for V and 5 bases for J; bases not matched to a gene: 13. Germline V gives CDR1 LGHNT, CDR2 FRNRAP. The CDR3 sequence is 17 residues long. The CDR3, as DNA: TGTGCTAGTGGTGGGGGACAGGATGAATTTAAAACCGGGGAGCTGTTTTTT. Translation: CASGGGQDEFKTGELFF.

This clone showed up just once. This chain connects TRBV11-2 to TRBJ1-6, with D maybe TRBD1 (6 bases). This CDR3 has 17 amino acids. The germline V gene has CDR1 SGHAT and CDR2 FQNNGV. V lost 3 bases and J lost 11, with 23 bases in between. CDR3 region: CASSFRQALGGFTPLHF. For the CDR3, the DNA is TGTGCCAGCAGCTTTAGACAGGCGTTGGGCGGCTTTACACCCCTCCACTTT.

The rearrangement joins TRBV5-1 to TRBJ2-2; 7 nucleotides align to TRBD2. The CDR3 loop spans 15 amino acids. Losses at the gene ends were 2 bases for V and 2 bases for J; bases not matched to a gene: 3. Germline CDR1 SGHRS, CDR2 YFSETQ. The CDR3 loop is CASSFGGINTGELFF. DNA for the CDR3: TGCGCCAGCAGCTTCGGGGGGATAAACACCGGGGAGCTGTTTTTT.

The V and J genes are TRBV5-4 and TRBJ1-2, with no clear D. Germline CDR1 is SGHNT and CDR2 is YYREEE (reference sequence). The CDR3 has 15 residues. V dropped 0 bases and J dropped 0 bases, with 9 bases sitting between them. The CDR3 loop reads CASSLVGSTNYGYTF. The CDR3 nucleotides read TGTGCCAGCAGCTTGGTAGGGAGTACTAACTATGGCTACACCTTC.

J is TRBJ1-3 and V is TRBV18; a possible D gene is TRBD1 (6 bases). CDR1 is KGHSH, CDR2 LQKENI, per germline. Trimming took off 0 bases at V and 2 bases at J, with 11 bases between the two ends. The CDR3 sequence is 16 residues long. The CDR3 DNA reads as TGTGCCAGCTCACCACCGAACAGGGCAACTGGAAACACCATATATTTT. Its protein product is CASSPPNRATGNTIYF.

J is TRBJ1-2 and V is TRBV6-5; D is possibly TRBD1 (5 bases). The CDR3 runs 13 residues. Germline CDR1 and CDR2: MNHEY and SVGAGI. Trimming pared 6 bases from V and 8 bases from J, leaving 16 bases between. The CDR3 DNA is TGTGCCAGCAGCACCGATGGGGGGGAGGGCTACACCTTC. Protein product: CASSTDGGEGYTF.

This sequence joins TRBV24-1 and TRBJ1-1, with D possibly TRBD1 on 5 matching bases. Germline CDR1 is KGHDR and CDR2 is SFDVKD. The CDR3 consists of 14 residues. Deletions cut 7 bases from V and 1 base from J, with 12 bases between. CDR3 region: CATRGPVGNTEAFF. DNA of the CDR3: TGTGCCACCAGGGGGCCAGTTGGGAACACTGAAGCTTTCTTT.

The gene calls are TRBV5-1 and TRBJ1-2; possible D gene TRBD1, 5 bases. V shed 5 bases and J shed 4 bases, with 18 bases lying between them. CDR1 is SGHRS, CDR2 YFSETQ, per germline. This CDR3 spans 15 amino acids. The CDR3 nucleotides read TGCGCCAGCAGGAAAGGGGCCTTAGAGGTCTATGGCTACACCTTC. It codes for CASRKGALEVYGYTF.